This T cell receptor (beta chain) was captured in a study of PD-1 blockade in classical Hodgkin lymphoma. Study-level findings and limits: Nivolumab initiated under 1 year post-ASCT led to patient exclusion. Complete responders' baseline diversity resembled that of newly diagnosed patients. Baseline TCR diversity was reportedly lower in newly diagnosed patients than in healthy donors. It was reported as lower still in relapsed/refractory patients.

Clones were sequenced by immunoSEQ multiplex PCR, and TCRdb holds only the in-frame ones, with some missing. This sample yields approximately 60,000 clones, of which approximately 89% are seen a single time; 9.5% to 15% belongs to the top ten. On this clone: As yet, its antigen is unknown.

Every single patient, without exception, relapsed after autologous stem cell transplantation, and brentuximab vedotin exposure varied. Each best response was a complete response, a partial response or progressive disease. CDR1 and CDR2 from the germline V gene are SNHLY and FYNNEI. This CDR3 spans 14 amino acids. V lost 6 bases and J 0 bases, leaving 8 bases between the germline ends. The J gene is TRBJ1-4, the V gene TRBV2; weak D call: TRBD1 (6 bases). The receptor's source is a human donor with classical Hodgkin lymphoma. This sample comprised peripheral blood mononuclear cells (PBMCs), obtained at baseline. In nucleotides, the CDR3 is TGTGCCAGCAGCCGGACAGCAACTAATGAAAAACTGTTTTTT. As protein: CASSRTATNEKLFF.